This TCR beta chain was captured in a study of T cell changes during pregnancy in multiple sclerosis. The method was immunoSEQ multiplex PCR; TCRdb's version includes in-frame clones alone and lacks a portion of them. The data hold about 36,000 clones, with 93% observed a single time. Trimming removed 2 bases from V and 4 bases from J, with 11 bases in between. The CDR3 totals 14 residues. In germline, CDR1 is MNHEY, CDR2 SVGAGI. The sequence was collected from a female donor with multiple sclerosis, enrolled in a pregnancy study. The sample was CD4+ T cells from peripheral blood mononuclear cells, taken in the first trimester of pregnancy. V is TRBV6-5 and J is TRBJ1-1, with a tentative D call TRBD1 (5 bases). The CDR3 DNA is TGTGCCAGCAGTTACAACGGGGGGGTCACTGAAGCTTTCTTT. It specifies CASSYNGGVTEAFF.